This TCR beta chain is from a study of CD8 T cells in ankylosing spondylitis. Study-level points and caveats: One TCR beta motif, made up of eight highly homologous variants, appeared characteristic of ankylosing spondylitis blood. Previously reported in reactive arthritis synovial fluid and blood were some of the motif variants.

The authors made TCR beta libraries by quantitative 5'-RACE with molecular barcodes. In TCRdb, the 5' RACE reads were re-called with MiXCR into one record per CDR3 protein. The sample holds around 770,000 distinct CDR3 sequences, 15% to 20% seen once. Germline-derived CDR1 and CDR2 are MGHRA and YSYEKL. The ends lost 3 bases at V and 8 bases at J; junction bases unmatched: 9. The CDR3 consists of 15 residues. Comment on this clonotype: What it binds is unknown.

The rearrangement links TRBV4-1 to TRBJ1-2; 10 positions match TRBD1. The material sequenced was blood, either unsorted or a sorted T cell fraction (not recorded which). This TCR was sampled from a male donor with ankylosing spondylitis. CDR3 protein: CASSHVGQGPGGYTF. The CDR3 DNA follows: TGCGCCAGCAGCCATGTGGGACAGGGGCCGGGGGGCTACACCTTC.